This TCR beta chain was sequenced in a study of shared clonotypes between healthy human individuals. Assay: immunoSEQ multiplex PCR; the TCRdb copy retains only in-frame clones and omits some. The table includes 2 million to 3 million clones, around nine tenths detected once. Trimming removed 6 bases from V and 4 bases from J; junction bases left unmatched: 5. The CDR3 contains 16 residues. From germline, CDR1 is MNHNY and CDR2 SVGAGI (reference sequence). The gene calls are TRBV6-6 and TRBJ2-4, with TRBD2 matching 14 bases. The origin of this receptor is a man aged 18 to 35 in good health. The sample was naive CD4+ T cells sorted from blood. Subset reported: CD45RA+ positively selected. The CDR3 protein is CASRPTSGGGKNIQYF. The CDR3 DNA sequence: TGTGCCAGCAGGCCGACTAGCGGGGGGGGAAAAAACATTCAGTACTTC.